This T cell receptor beta chain was profiled in a study of blood T cell repertoires in COVID-19. At the level of the study: COVID-19 samples, acute and convalescent, were from the United States, Italy and Spain. Nucleic acid was either cDNA or gDNA, and it came from T cells, B-cell-depleted T cells, or PBMCs.

The V gene lost 3 bases and the J gene lost 1 base, with 6 bases spanning the gap. The CDR3 spans 13 residues. Generated by immunoSEQ multiplex PCR, the TCRdb table keeps only in-frame clones and is missing some. The sample consists of roughly 150,000 clones, approximately 80% of them appearing once. The chain is built from TRBV12-3 or TRBV12-4 and TRBJ1-1; D is possibly TRBD1 (5 bases). The sequenced sample was peripheral blood. The TCR sequence derives from a woman of 80 years or more with acute or convalescent COVID-19. This CDR3 is CASSFQGNTEAFF. DNA of the CDR3: TGTGCCAGCAGTTTCCAGGGGAACACTGAAGCTTTCTTT.